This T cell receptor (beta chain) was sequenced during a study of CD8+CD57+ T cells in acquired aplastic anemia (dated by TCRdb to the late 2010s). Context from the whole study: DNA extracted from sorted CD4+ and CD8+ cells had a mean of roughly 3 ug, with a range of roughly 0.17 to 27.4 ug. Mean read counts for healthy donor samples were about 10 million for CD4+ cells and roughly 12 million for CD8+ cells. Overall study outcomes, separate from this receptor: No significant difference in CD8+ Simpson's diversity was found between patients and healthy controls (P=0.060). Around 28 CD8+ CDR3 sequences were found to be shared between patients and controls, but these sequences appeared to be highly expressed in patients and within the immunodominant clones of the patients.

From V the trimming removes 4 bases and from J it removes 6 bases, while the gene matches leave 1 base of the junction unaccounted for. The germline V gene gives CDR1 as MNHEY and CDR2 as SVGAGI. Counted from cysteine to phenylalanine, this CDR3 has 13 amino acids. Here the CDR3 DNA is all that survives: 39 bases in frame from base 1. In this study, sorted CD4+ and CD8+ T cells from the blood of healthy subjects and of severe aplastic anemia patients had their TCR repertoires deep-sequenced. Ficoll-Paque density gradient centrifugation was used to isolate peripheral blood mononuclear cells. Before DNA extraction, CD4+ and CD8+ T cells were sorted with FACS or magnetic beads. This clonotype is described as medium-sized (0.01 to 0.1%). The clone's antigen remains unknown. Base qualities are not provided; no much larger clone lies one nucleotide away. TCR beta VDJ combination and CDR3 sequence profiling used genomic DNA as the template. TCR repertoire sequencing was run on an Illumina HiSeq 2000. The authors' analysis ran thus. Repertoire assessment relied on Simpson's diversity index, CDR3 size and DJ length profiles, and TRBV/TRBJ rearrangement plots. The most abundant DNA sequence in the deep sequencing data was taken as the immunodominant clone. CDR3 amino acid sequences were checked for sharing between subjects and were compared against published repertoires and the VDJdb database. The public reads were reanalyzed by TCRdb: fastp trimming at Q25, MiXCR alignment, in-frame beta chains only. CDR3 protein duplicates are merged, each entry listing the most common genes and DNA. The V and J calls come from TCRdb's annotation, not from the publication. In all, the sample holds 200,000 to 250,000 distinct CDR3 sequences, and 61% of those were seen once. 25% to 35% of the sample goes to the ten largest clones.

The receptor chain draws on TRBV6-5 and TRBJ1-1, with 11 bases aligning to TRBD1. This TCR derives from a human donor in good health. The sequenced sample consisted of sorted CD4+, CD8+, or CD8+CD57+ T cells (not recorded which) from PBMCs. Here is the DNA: TGTGCCAGCAGTTGGACAGGGGGCTCTGAAGCTTTCTTT. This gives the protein CASSWTGGSEAFF.